Presented here are 8 T cell receptor beta chains from one specimen sequenced in a study of cytomegalovirus exposure and HLA in healthy donors. In the PCR, 60 Vbeta and 13 Jbeta primers were used. Using immunoSEQ multiplex PCR, the repertoire was profiled, and TCRdb retains in-frame clones only, with some absent. The sample yields more than 95,000 clones, 55% to 75% seen once. Sequences were obtained from PBMCs. Source of these receptors: a man aged 55 to 70 in good health and CMV-seronegative.

J is TRBJ2-2 and V is TRBV19; the D gene is possibly TRBD2 (6 bases). V dropped 8 bases and J dropped 6 bases, with 16 bases sitting between them. Germline-derived CDR1 and CDR2 are LNHDA and SQIVND (reference sequence). CDR3 size: 14 residues. The CDR3 sequence is CASGGLGGSGELFF. The DNA for the CDR3 is TGTGCCAGTGGCGGACTGGGGGGTTCCGGGGAGCTGTTTTTT.

On this clone itself: This sample also contains other DNA sequences that code for the same CDR3. The CDR3 DNA sequence: TGTGCTAGTGGTTTAGAAGCTACTAGCACAGATACGCAGTATTTT. Its protein is CASGLEATSTDTQYF. V and J are TRBV12-5 and TRBJ2-3; D ambiguous. Looked up from germline, CDR1 is LGHNT and CDR2 is FRNRAP. This CDR3 comprises 15 residues. The germline V and J ends were trimmed by 3 bases and 0 bases, with 10 bases remaining between them.

As regards this clone: The sample holds other DNA sequences that translate to the same CDR3. The chain recombines TRBV27 with TRBJ1-2; D is perhaps TRBD1 (6 bases). The ends were cut back, 5 bases at V and 8 bases at J, with 15 bases in the middle. Germline CDR1 reads MNHEY; CDR2 reads SMNVEV (reference sequence). The CDR3 extends over 13 amino acids. CDR3 loop: CASSRGQGGGYTF. The CDR3 DNA reads as TGTGCCAGCAGTAGGGGACAAGGTGGAGGCTACACCTTC.

The J gene is TRBJ1-6, the V gene TRBV30; tentative D call: TRBD1 (5 bases). The germline V gene encodes CDR1 GTSNPN and CDR2 SVGIG (reference sequence). Trimming cost V 4 bases and J 5 bases, with 12 bases left between them. The length of the CDR3 is 14 residues. The DNA of the CDR3 is TGTGCCTGGAAGGCGGGACTGAATAATTCACCCCTCCACTTT. Translation: CAWKAGLNNSPLHF. Full variable domain (rest looked up from reference TRBV30 and TRBJ1-6): SQTIHQWPATLVQPVGSPLSLECTVEGTSNPNLYWYRQAAGRGLQLLFYSVGIGQISSEVPQNLSASRPQDRQFILSSKKLLLSDSGFYLCAWKAGLNNSPLHFGNGTRLTVT.

The chain couples TRBV6-1 to TRBJ2-3; tentatively, D is TRBD1 (6 bases). The germline V gene encodes CDR1 MNHNS and CDR2 SASEGT. This CDR3 is built from 14 residues. V gave up 1 base and J gave up 6 bases, with 11 bases separating them. CDR3 residues: CASSEGTGRDTQYF. CDR3 coding DNA: TGTGCCAGCAGTGAAGGTACAGGGCGCGATACGCAGTATTTT.

This clone was picked up one time. The V and J genes are TRBV19 and TRBJ2-7; 7 bases are shared with TRBD2. V shed 3 bases, J shed 3 bases, and the junction held 2 bases outside the gene matches. The CDR3 is made up of 13 amino acids. Germline-derived CDR1 and CDR2 are LNHDA and SQIVND (reference sequence). The CDR3 DNA reads TGTGCCAGTAGTATTGGGACTAACTACGAGCAGTACTTC. The encoded protein is CASSIGTNYEQYF.

This chain links TRBV15 with TRBJ1-2; 10 bases are shared with TRBD1. Germline V gene sequence: CDR1 LNHNV, CDR2 YYDKDF (reference sequence). The trim removed 4 bases at V and 6 bases at J, leaving 2 bases unmatched. This CDR3 region has 13 residues. The CDR3: CATSKDRGDGYTF. For the CDR3, the DNA is TGTGCCACCAGCAAGGACAGGGGGGATGGCTACACCTTC.

The chain has TRBV28 and TRBJ1-2, with a weak D call TRBD1 (5 bases). V gave up 5 bases and J gave up 7 bases, with 20 bases separating them. CDR3 length: 15 amino acids. Germline-derived CDR1 and CDR2 are MDHEN and SYDVKM. The CDR3 region is CASSVSASTGGGYTF. Written as DNA, the CDR3 is TGTGCCAGCAGTGTCTCAGCCTCAACCGGGGGTGGCTACACCTTC.